This T cell receptor (beta chain) was documented in a study of Ad26.COV2.S vaccination and SARS-CoV-2 variants. Regarding this clone: Its cognate antigen is unknown.

This CDR3 contains 12 residues. Trimming cost V 7 bases and J 3 bases, with 8 bases left between them. Germline values: CDR1 SGHTA, CDR2 FQGNSA. Study-wide results and caveats: Ad26.COV2.S recipients had broader spike-specific TCRs (P = 0.0014). The TCR breadth and depth analyses may have understated or missed part of the total T cell responses. There was reportedly substantial breadth in spike-specific CD8+ and CD4+ T cell responses after vaccination.

The table came from immunoSEQ multiplex PCR; TCRdb's copy has only in-frame clones and leaves some out. In the table there are roughly 100,000 clones, around 80% of which are singletons. V is TRBV7-2 and J is TRBJ2-3, with D hard to call. The starting material was peripheral blood, obtained after recovery from COVID-19. This TCR was recovered from a human donor who had recovered from COVID-19. CDR3 sequence (DNA): TGTGCCAGCAAAAGGGAAACAGATACGCAGTATTTT. Encoded protein: CASKRETDTQYF.